This paragraph covers one T cell receptor beta chain sequence. The antigen remains undetermined. The second PCR ran roughly 7 to 12 cycles with a sample-barcoded 5' primer and J-beta primers. TCRdb independently ran MiXCR on the 5' RACE reads; one entry per CDR3 protein. This sample has over a million distinct CDR3 sequences; roughly 40% occur once, and the top ten carry roughly 7.7%. This entry belongs to a study of blood T cells in healthy people across ages. Germline CDR1 PRHDT, CDR2 FYEKMQ (reference sequence). Losses at the gene ends were 5 bases for V and 3 bases for J; bases not matched to a gene: 20. There are 19 residues in the CDR3. General study results and limits: Estimates based on one million T cells were treated as lower bounds.

Samples each yielded at least 6 micrograms of total RNA. The genes are TRBV13 and TRBJ2-3; 7 bases are a match to TRBD2. Input material: blood. This TCR came from a woman aged 18-29 years in good health. The CDR3 nucleotides are TGTGCCAGCAGCCCGATGGCTAGCGGTATGCACGGGGGGACAGATACGCAGTATTTT. This codes for CASSPMASGMHGGTDTQYF. The full variable domain, completed using reference TRBV13 and TRBJ2-3, is AAGVIQSPRHLIKEKRETATLKCYPIPRHDTVYWYQQGPGQDPQFLISFYEKMQSDKGSIPDRFSAQQFSDYHSELNMSSLELGDSALYFCASSPMASGMHGGTDTQYFGPGTRLTVL.